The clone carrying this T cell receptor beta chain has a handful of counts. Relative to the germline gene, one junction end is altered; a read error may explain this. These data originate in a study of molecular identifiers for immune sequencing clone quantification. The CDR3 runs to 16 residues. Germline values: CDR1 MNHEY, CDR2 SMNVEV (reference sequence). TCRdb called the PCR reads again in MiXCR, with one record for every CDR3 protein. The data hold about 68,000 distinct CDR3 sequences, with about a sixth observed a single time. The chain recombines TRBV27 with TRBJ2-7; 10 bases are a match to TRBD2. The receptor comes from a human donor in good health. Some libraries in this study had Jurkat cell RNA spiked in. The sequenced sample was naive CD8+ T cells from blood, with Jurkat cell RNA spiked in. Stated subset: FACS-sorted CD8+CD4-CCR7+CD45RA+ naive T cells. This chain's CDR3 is CAGSSPRLAGDNEQYF. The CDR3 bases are TGTGCCGGCAGTTCTCCCCGGCTAGCGGGAGACAACGAGCAGTACTTC.